What follows are 20 T cell receptor beta chains derived from one specimen sequenced in a study of T cell responses to AZD1222 COVID-19 vaccine (dated by TCRdb to the early 2020s). The intended sense of this specimen's time point label: baseline before first vaccination. Library construction relied on the immunoSEQ multiplex PCR assay. TCRdb carries this immuneACCESS record with in-frame sequences only. Its versions omit some clonotypes, under half of them owing to an unresolved V gene in the studies checked, with the rest unexplained. The sample data list about 150,000 clones, and around 90% of these were observed just once. The ten biggest clones cover 4.4% of the sample. The sample in question was peripheral blood, obtained on day 0 of AZD1222 vaccination. Source of these receptors: an adult in good health.

The V call is TRBV5-1, the J call TRBJ2-7, with a weak D call TRBD1 (6 bases). Between the trimmed V and J ends, which lost 5 bases and 2 bases, there was a span of 20 bases. The length of the CDR3 is 16 residues. Germline V lookup: CDR1 SGHRS, CDR2 YFSETQ. DNA for the CDR3: TGCGCCAGCAGATTGAACCCCGGGACAACGACCTACGAGCAGTACTTC. Translation gives CASRLNPGTTTYEQYF.

In its sample, this clone was seen once. A junction end diverges from the germline sequence, so it may reflect a read error. The gene calls are TRBV7-7 and TRBJ1-1; D is unresolved. This CDR3 comprises 13 residues. Germline assignment: CDR1 SSHAT and CDR2 FNYEAQ (reference sequence). The CDR3 spells CASSLSIYTEAFF. CDR3 DNA: TGTGCTAGCAGCTTATCTATCTACACTGAAGCTTTCTTT.

The genes are TRBV7-9 and TRBJ2-4, with TRBD2 matching over 11 bases. The V gene's germline CDR1 is SEHNR and CDR2 FQNEAQ (reference sequence). V trimming: 0 bases; J trimming: 6 bases; junction bases outside the gene matches: 1. The CDR3 is 15 amino acids. CDR3 coding DNA: TGTGCCAGCAGCTTAGCGGGACTAGCGGCAAACATTCAGTACTTC. Translated: CASSLAGLAANIQYF.

The J gene is TRBJ1-2, the V gene TRBV6-2 or TRBV6-3, with unresolved D. The CDR3 covers 13 residues. CDR1 is MNHEY, CDR2 SVGEGT, per germline. V was pared by 5 bases and J by 4 bases, with 11 bases between. The CDR3 DNA reads as TGTGCCAGCAGTAATACAGAACTCTATGGCTACACCTTC. It codes for CASSNTELYGYTF.

CDR3 sequence: CASTQGGSAAFF. Written as DNA, the CDR3 is TGTGCCAGCACCCAAGGAGGGAGTGCAGCTTTCTTT. The V and J genes are TRBV28 and TRBJ1-1; the D is unclear. Trimming cost V 7 bases and J 10 bases, with 16 bases left between them. The V gene's germline CDR1 is MDHEN and CDR2 SYDVKM. The CDR3 totals 12 residues.

The DNA for the CDR3 is TGTGCCAGCTCACCACGGGGGTTGCAGAACTCCTACGAGCAGTACTTC. Its translation is CASSPRGLQNSYEQYF. J is TRBJ2-7 and V is TRBV18; possibly TRBD1 or TRBD2 for D (5 bases each). Trimming stripped 1 base from V and 0 bases from J, with 13 bases between. The CDR3 runs to 16 residues. CDR1 is KGHSH and CDR2 is LQKENI in the germline V gene.

The CDR3 sequence is CASSQEGLAYSYEQYF. The DNA for the CDR3 is TGCGCCAGCAGCCAAGAGGGACTAGCGTACTCCTACGAGCAGTACTTC. V usage is TRBV4-1 and J usage is TRBJ2-7, with 10 nucleotides matching TRBD2. This CDR3 has 16 residues. V lost 0 bases and J lost 0; bases outside the gene matches: 2. The germline gives CDR1 MGHRA, CDR2 YSYEKL.

The chain combines TRBV6-1 with TRBJ2-1; D is perhaps TRBD1 or TRBD2 (5 bases each). The V end was cut by 4 bases, the J end by 1 base, with 14 bases between. CDR1 is MNHNS, CDR2 SASEGT, per germline. The CDR3 loop spans 16 amino acids. The CDR3 reads CASSVHGARSYNEQFF. CDR3 DNA: TGTGCCAGCAGTGTCCACGGGGCCCGATCCTACAATGAGCAGTTCTTC.

The rearrangement uses TRBV28 and TRBJ1-5, with TRBD1 matching over 9 bases. The CDR3 contains 19 residues. CDR1 and CDR2 from the germline V gene are MDHEN and SYDVKM. J was trimmed by 3 bases and V by 6 bases; bases with no gene match: 18. CDR3 coding DNA: TGTGCCAGCAGCTCCACCGGACAGGGGATAGTAGGTGACAATCAGCCCCAGCATTTT. Translation: CASSSTGQGIVGDNQPQHF. The variable domain in full, with the rest retrieved from reference TRBV28 and TRBJ1-5, is DVKVTQSSRYLVKRTGEKVFLECVQDMDHENMFWYRQDPGLGLRLIYFSYDVKMKEKGDIPEGYSVSREKKERFSLILESASTNQTSMYLCASSSTGQGIVGDNQPQHFGDGTRLSIL.

The V call is TRBV2, the J call TRBJ2-1; TRBD2 aligns across 16 bases. CDR3 size: 17 residues. The V gene's germline CDR1 is SNHLY and CDR2 FYNNEI. With 6 bases clipped from V and 12 bases from J, the junction kept 14 bases outside the gene matches. CDR3 in DNA: TGTGCCAGCAGGGGTCCTGGAGGGACTAGCGGGAGGGCCGGGCAGTTCTTC. It encodes CASRGPGGTSGRAGQFF.

This chain joins TRBV24-1 and TRBJ1-5; D is unclear. CDR3 length: 14 amino acids. Trimming stripped 9 bases from V and 3 bases from J, with 14 bases between. Per the germline V gene, CDR1 is KGHDR and CDR2 is SFDVKD. DNA of the CDR3: TGTGCCACCGTGCTGGTGAGTCACAATCAGCCCCAGCATTTT. Amino acid sequence: CATVLVSHNQPQHF.

This clone was detected once. V is TRBV19 and J is TRBJ2-7; no firm D call. The V and J ends lost 4 bases and 5 bases respectively, with 6 bases between them. Germline assignment: CDR1 LNHDA and CDR2 SQIVND (reference sequence). This CDR3 has 11 amino acids. CDR3 nucleotide sequence: TGTGCCAGTAGTACTCTCAACGAGCAGTACTTC. This encodes CASSTLNEQYF.

This clone occurred once. The chain carries TRBV7-3 and TRBJ2-3; a weak D match, TRBD1 (5 bases). This CDR3 has 14 amino acids. The ends were cut back, 8 bases at V and 5 bases at J, with 17 bases in the middle. Germline V lookup: CDR1 SGHTA, CDR2 FQGTGA. CDR3 nucleotides: TGTGCCAGCTTCCATAAAGGGGTCGAAGATACGCAGTATTTT. Protein sequence: CASFHKGVEDTQYF.

CDR3 bases: TGTGCCAGCAGCCGGACCGGGGACAGGGGTGGCGAGCAGTACTTC. Encoded protein: CASSRTGDRGGEQYF. The chain has TRBV9 and TRBJ2-7; 10 positions match TRBD1. The CDR3 is 15 amino acids. In germline, CDR1 is SGDLS, CDR2 YYNGEE. V lost 4 bases and J lost 6; bases outside the gene matches: 10.

This clone was detected only once. The rearrangement links TRBV7-9 to TRBJ2-7; unclear D gene. V dropped 6 bases and J dropped 6 bases, with 18 bases sitting between them. CDR1 is SEHNR and CDR2 is FQNEAQ in the germline V gene (reference sequence). This CDR3 spans 14 amino acids. CDR3 nucleotides: TGTGCCAGCAGACTCATGGGTCCTTTAGGCGAGCAGTACTTC. This encodes CASRLMGPLGEQYF. The whole variable domain, filled in from reference TRBV7-9 and TRBJ2-7, reads DTGVSQNPRHKITKRGQNVTFRCDPISEHNRLYWYRQTLGQGPEFLTYFQNEAQLEKSRLLSDRFSAERPKGSFSTLEIQRTEQGDSAMYLCASRLMGPLGEQYFGPGTRLTVT.

The CDR3 coding sequence is TGTGCCAGCGGGAGGGCTGGCACAGATACGCAGTATTTT. Protein: CASGRAGTDTQYF. The V call is TRBV2, the J call TRBJ2-3; 7 nucleotides match TRBD2. With 8 bases clipped from V and 1 base from J, the junction kept 3 bases outside the gene matches. The CDR3 extends over 13 amino acids. The germline V gene encodes CDR1 SNHLY and CDR2 FYNNEI.

This clone is a singleton in its sample. This CDR3 reads CASSFYLRTGDEQYF. CDR3 coding DNA: TGCGCCAGCAGCTTTTACCTCCGGACAGGGGACGAGCAGTACTTC. The rearrangement uses TRBV5-1 and TRBJ2-7, with 9 bases fitting TRBD1. The CDR3 loop spans 15 amino acids. Germline values: CDR1 SGHRS, CDR2 YFSETQ. Unmatched junction bases numbered 8, after V lost 2 bases and J lost 5 bases.

The chain joins TRBV3-1 (or the pseudogene TRBV3-2) to TRBJ2-7, with 7 bases identical to TRBD2. Germline V CDR1 and CDR2: LGHDT, YNNKEL (reference sequence). The CDR3 extends over 15 amino acids. Trimming at V came to 5 bases and at J to 10 bases, leaving 17 bases not matched to a gene. CDR3 bases: TGTGCCAGCAGCGATTATAGTGACTTACGCGGGAGACAGTACTTC. Its translation is CASSDYSDLRGRQYF.

There are a few counts of this clone. The gene calls are TRBV18 and TRBJ2-7; 8 nucleotides line up with TRBD1. The CDR3 sequence is 15 residues long. Per germline, CDR1 KGHSH and CDR2 LQKENI. V was clipped by 0 bases and J by 3 bases; unmatched bases: 4. The CDR3 spells CASSPPDREDYEQYF. CDR3 in DNA: TGTGCCAGCTCACCACCGGACAGGGAGGACTACGAGCAGTACTTC. Full variable domain (missing parts from reference TRBV18 and TRBJ2-7): NAGVMQNPRHLVRRRGQEARLRCSPMKGHSHVYWYRQLPEEGLKFMVYLQKENIIDESGMPKERFSAEFPKEGPSILRIQQVVRGDSAAYFCASSPPDREDYEQYFGPGTRLTVT.

The chain uses TRBV2 and TRBJ2-7; D gene uncertain. Trimming pared 5 bases from V and 1 base from J, leaving 6 bases between. CDR1 and CDR2 (germline): SNHLY, FYNNEI. This CDR3 has 12 residues. DNA for the CDR3: TGTGCCAGCAGTAGGGATTCCTACGAGCAGTACTTC. Its translation: CASSRDSYEQYF.